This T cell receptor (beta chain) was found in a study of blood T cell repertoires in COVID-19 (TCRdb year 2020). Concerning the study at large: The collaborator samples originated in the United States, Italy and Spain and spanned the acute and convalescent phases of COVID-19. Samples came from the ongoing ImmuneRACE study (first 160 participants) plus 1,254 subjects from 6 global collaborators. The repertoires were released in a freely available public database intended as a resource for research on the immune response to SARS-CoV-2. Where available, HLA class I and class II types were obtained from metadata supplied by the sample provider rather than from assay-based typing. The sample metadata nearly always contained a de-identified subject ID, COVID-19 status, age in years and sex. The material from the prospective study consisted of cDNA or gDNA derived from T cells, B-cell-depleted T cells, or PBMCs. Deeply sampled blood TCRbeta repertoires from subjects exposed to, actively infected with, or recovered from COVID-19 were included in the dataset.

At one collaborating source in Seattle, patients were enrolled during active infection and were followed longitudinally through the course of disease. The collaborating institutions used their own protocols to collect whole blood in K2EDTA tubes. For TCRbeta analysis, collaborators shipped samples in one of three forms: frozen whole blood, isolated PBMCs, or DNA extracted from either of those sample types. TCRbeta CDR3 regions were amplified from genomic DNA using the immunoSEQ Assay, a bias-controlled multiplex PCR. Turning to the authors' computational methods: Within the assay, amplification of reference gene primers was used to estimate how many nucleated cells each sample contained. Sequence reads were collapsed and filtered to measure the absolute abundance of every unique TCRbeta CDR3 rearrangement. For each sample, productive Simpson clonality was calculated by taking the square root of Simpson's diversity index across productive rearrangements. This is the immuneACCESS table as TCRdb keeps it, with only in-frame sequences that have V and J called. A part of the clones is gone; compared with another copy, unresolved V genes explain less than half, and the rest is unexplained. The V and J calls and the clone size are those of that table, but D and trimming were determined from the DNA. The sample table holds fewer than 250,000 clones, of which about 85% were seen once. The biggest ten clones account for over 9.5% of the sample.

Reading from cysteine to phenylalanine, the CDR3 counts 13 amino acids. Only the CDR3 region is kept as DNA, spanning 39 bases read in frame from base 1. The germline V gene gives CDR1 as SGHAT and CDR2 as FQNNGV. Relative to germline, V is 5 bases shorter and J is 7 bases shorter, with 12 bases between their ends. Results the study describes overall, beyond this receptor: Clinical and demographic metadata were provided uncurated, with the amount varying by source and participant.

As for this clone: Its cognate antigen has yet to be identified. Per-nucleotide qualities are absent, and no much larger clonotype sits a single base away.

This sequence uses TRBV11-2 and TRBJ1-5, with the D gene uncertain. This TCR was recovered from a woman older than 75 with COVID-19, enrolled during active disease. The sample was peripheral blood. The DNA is TGTGCCAGCAGCCCCTGGGAGGACCAGCCCCAGCATTTT. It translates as CASSPWEDQPQHF.